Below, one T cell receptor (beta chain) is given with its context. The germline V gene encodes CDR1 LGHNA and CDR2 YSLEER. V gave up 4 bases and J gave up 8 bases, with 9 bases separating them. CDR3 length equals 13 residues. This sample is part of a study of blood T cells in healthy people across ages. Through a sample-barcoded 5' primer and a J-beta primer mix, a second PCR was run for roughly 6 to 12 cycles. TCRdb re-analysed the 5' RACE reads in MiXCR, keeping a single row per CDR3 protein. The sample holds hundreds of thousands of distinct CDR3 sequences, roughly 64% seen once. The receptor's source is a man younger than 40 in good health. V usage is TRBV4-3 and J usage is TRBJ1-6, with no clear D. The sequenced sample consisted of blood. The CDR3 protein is CASSPRPDSPLHF. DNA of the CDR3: TGCGCCAGCAGCCCCCGGCCGGATTCACCCCTCCACTTT.